The 25 T cell receptor beta chains presented below share a single source sample, sequenced in a study of blood T cell repertoires in COVID-19 (dated by TCRdb to 2020 to 2022). Libraries were prepared through the immunoSEQ multiplex PCR assay. TCRdb limited this immuneACCESS table to in-frame rearrangements with V and J called. A share of clones is missing; checked studies link under half to unresolved V genes, and the rest is unexplained. Across this sample there are fewer than 150,000 clones, with around 77% seen only once. The ten largest make up more than 10% of the sample. Sequencing input: peripheral blood. All receptors derive from a human donor in a cohort sampled during active COVID-19.

The chain joins TRBV6-5 to TRBJ1-4, with 7 bases fitting TRBD1. Looked up from germline, CDR1 is MNHEY and CDR2 is SVGAGI. CDR3 length: 15 residues. V shed 6 bases and J 4 bases; nucleotides not matched to a gene: 8. CDR3 in amino acids: CASREGTANNEKLFF. The DNA of the CDR3 is TGTGCCAGCAGAGAGGGGACAGCTAATAATGAAAAACTGTTTTTT.

CDR3 protein: CASSLAPGTDTQYF. The CDR3 nucleotides are TGTGCCAGCAGCTTGGCTCCGGGCACAGATACGCAGTATTTT. The chain links TRBV5-4 to TRBJ2-3; D gene ambiguous. There are 14 residues in the CDR3. V shed 0 bases and J shed 1 base, with 6 bases lying between them. Germline lookup yields CDR1 SGHNT and CDR2 YYREEE (reference sequence).

A few counts support this clone. CDR3 in DNA: TGTGCCAGTAGTGTGGCATTAATATCAGATACGCAGTATTTT. The encoded protein is CASSVALISDTQYF. V usage is TRBV19 and J usage is TRBJ2-3, with no clear D. The V end was cut by 5 bases, the J end by 4 bases, with 13 bases between. CDR1 and CDR2 (germline): LNHDA, SQIVND (reference sequence). The CDR3 has 14 amino acids.

The chain joins TRBV4-1 to TRBJ2-6; TRBD1 matches 7 bases. This CDR3 has 18 amino acids. The V gene's germline CDR1 is MGHRA and CDR2 YSYEKL. The ends lost 1 base at V and 2 bases at J; junction bases unmatched: 8. The CDR3 sequence: CASSQAGTGVPGANVLTF. CDR3 coding DNA: TGCGCCAGCAGCCAAGCCGGAACAGGGGTCCCTGGGGCCAACGTCCTGACTTTC.

The chain carries TRBV27 and TRBJ2-3; 7 positions match TRBD1. The CDR3 extends over 15 amino acids. Germline V lookup: CDR1 MNHEY, CDR2 SMNVEV (reference sequence). V dropped 6 bases and J dropped 6; count of bases not matched to a gene: 12. The CDR3 loop is CASSLMNRGADTQYF. The CDR3 nucleotides are TGTGCCAGCAGCCTTATGAACAGGGGAGCCGATACGCAGTATTTT.

This chain links TRBV5-4 with TRBJ1-6; 7 positions agree with TRBD1. This CDR3 comprises 15 residues. V was clipped by 3 bases and J by 6 bases; unmatched bases: 6. CDR1 is SGHNT, CDR2 YYREEE, per germline (reference sequence). As DNA, the CDR3 is TGTGCCAGCAGCTCGGACAGGTTAGGTAATTCACCCCTCCACTTT. It specifies CASSSDRLGNSPLHF.

The chain couples TRBV12-3 or TRBV12-4 to TRBJ2-3; no definite D call. This CDR3 is built from 11 residues. The V gene lost 6 bases and the J gene lost 3 bases, with 4 bases spanning the gap. The CDR3 loop is CASSLTDTQYF. The CDR3 DNA reads as TGTGCCAGCAGCCTGACAGATACGCAGTATTTT.

The chain uses TRBV19 and TRBJ1-5; no clear D gene. The germline V gene has CDR1 LNHDA and CDR2 SQIVND (reference sequence). The CDR3 has 15 residues. Between the trimmed V and J ends, which lost 2 bases and 7 bases, there was a span of 15 bases. In nucleotides, the CDR3 is TGTGCCAGTAGTATATCCAGCAGCCCGGGACAGCCCCAGCATTTT. This codes for CASSISSSPGQPQHF. Full variable domain (outside the CDR3, taken from reference TRBV19 and TRBJ1-5): DGGITQSPKYLFRKEGQNVTLSCEQNLNHDAMYWYRQDPGQGLRLIYYSQIVNDFQKGDIAEGYSVSREKKESFPLTVTSAQKNPTAFYLCASSISSSPGQPQHFGDGTRLSIL.

The rearrangement uses TRBV5-1 and TRBJ1-3, with D unresolved. CDR1 and CDR2 (germline): SGHRS, YFSETQ. Trimming took 0 bases from V and 4 from J, leaving 8 bases between them. This CDR3 is 14 amino acids long. This CDR3 reads CASSLGNNGNTIYF. The CDR3 DNA sequence: TGCGCCAGCAGCTTGGGTAACAACGGAAACACCATATATTTT. The whole variable domain, filled in from reference TRBV5-1 and TRBJ1-3, reads KAGVTQTPRYLIKTRGQQVTLSCSPISGHRSVSWYQQTPGQGLQFLFEYFSETQRNKGNFPGRFSGRQFSNSRSEMNVSTLELGDSALYLCASSLGNNGNTIYFGEGSWLTVV.

This chain joins TRBV19 and TRBJ2-3; possibly TRBD2 for D (5 bases). Germline V gives CDR1 LNHDA, CDR2 SQIVND (reference sequence). Deletions cut 4 bases from V and 2 bases from J, with 7 bases between. This CDR3 has 13 residues. The CDR3 reads CASSNRDTDTQYF. The CDR3 DNA reads TGTGCCAGTAGTAACCGGGACACAGATACGCAGTATTTT. The full variable domain, its missing parts supplied by reference TRBV19 and TRBJ2-3, is DGGITQSPKYLFRKEGQNVTLSCEQNLNHDAMYWYRQDPGQGLRLIYYSQIVNDFQKGDIAEGYSVSREKKESFPLTVTSAQKNPTAFYLCASSNRDTDTQYFGPGTRLTVL.

The CDR3 region is CATSRWGTGQPSGYTF. CDR3 sequence (DNA): TGTGCCACCAGCAGGTGGGGGACAGGGCAACCAAGTGGCTACACCTTC. The chain has TRBV15 and TRBJ1-2; 9 bases agree with TRBD1. Germline V gene data show CDR1 as LNHNV and CDR2 as YYDKDF (reference sequence). There are 16 residues in the CDR3. Losses at the gene ends were 3 bases for V and 7 bases for J; bases not matched to a gene: 12.

The genes are TRBV6-5 and TRBJ2-5, with D perhaps TRBD2 (6 bases). The CDR3 contains 14 residues. The V gene lost 7 bases and the J gene lost 7 bases, with 19 bases spanning the gap. Germline CDR1 and CDR2: MNHEY and SVGAGI. Here the CDR3 DNA reads TGTGCCAGCACAACTAGCTTACCTGTCGGGACCCAGTACTTC. Protein: CASTTSLPVGTQYF.

This chain joins TRBV2 and TRBJ1-5; D call uncertain. V lost 5 bases, J lost 0 bases, and 8 bases lay in between. CDR1 is SNHLY and CDR2 is FYNNEI in the germline V gene. This CDR3 spans 14 amino acids. The CDR3 protein is CASSRVNSNQPQHF. CDR3 sequence (DNA): TGTGCCAGCAGTCGGGTGAATAGCAATCAGCCCCAGCATTTT.

This clone was recorded only once. This chain joins TRBV12-2 and TRBJ2-7; the DNA was not used to check the table's D call, TRBD2. TRBV12-2 is termed a pseudogene. The CDR3 sequence is 17 residues long. CDR3 sequence: CASRPPGLAGPSYEQYF. As DNA, the CDR3 is TGTGCAAGTCGCCCTCCGGGACTAGCGGGTCCCTCCTACGAGCAGTACTTC.

The rearrangement uses TRBV5-4 and TRBJ1-2; 8 positions agree with TRBD1. J gave up 4 bases and V 0 bases, and 5 bases lay outside the gene matches. Germline V CDR1 and CDR2: SGHNT, YYREEE (reference sequence). The CDR3 has 15 amino acids. CDR3 bases: TGTGCCAGCAGCTTGGTGCCAGGGGGCGGCTATGGCTACACCTTC. It yields the protein CASSLVPGGGYGYTF.

The chain links TRBV3-1 (or the pseudogene TRBV3-2) to TRBJ2-7; 10 bases map to TRBD1. The CDR3 sequence is 14 residues long. V shed 2 bases and J 6 bases; nucleotides not matched to a gene: 4. Per the germline V gene, CDR1 is LGHDT and CDR2 is YNNKEL (reference sequence). The CDR3 spells CASSQRQGAVEQYF. The CDR3 DNA reads as TGTGCCAGCAGCCAAAGACAGGGGGCCGTCGAGCAGTACTTC.

The sample holds a few counts of this clone. In DNA, the CDR3 is TGTGCCAGCAGAAGAGGTTTCACCGGGGAGCTGTTTTTT. Translated: CASRRGFTGELFF. The chain couples TRBV6-5 to TRBJ2-2, with D hard to call. V gave up 6 bases and J gave up 4 bases, with 9 bases separating them. The V gene's germline CDR1 is MNHEY and CDR2 SVGAGI. CDR3 length: 13 residues.

J is TRBJ2-1 and V is TRBV6-2 or TRBV6-3; 9 bases match TRBD2. This CDR3 has 16 amino acids. The V and J ends lost 2 bases and 2 bases, in that order; junction bases with no gene match: 4. The germline V gene has CDR1 MNHEY and CDR2 SVGEGT. The CDR3 coding sequence is TGTGCCAGCAGTTACCTGACTAGCGGAGCCTACAATGAGCAGTTCTTC. It yields the protein CASSYLTSGAYNEQFF.

V and J are TRBV25-1 and TRBJ1-1, with D possibly matching TRBD1 (6 bases). V shed 0 bases and J shed 0 bases, with 8 bases lying between them. The CDR3 extends over 15 amino acids. The germline gives CDR1 MGHDK, CDR2 SYGVNS. CDR3 in DNA: TGTGCCAGCAGTGAATATCCAGGGGTGAACACTGAAGCTTTCTTT. As protein: CASSEYPGVNTEAFF.

This clone appeared once. The V call is TRBV5-1, the J call TRBJ2-2; TRBD2 aligns across 9 bases. With V trimmed by 0 bases and J by 3 bases, 9 bases remained unmatched. The length of the CDR3 is 18 residues. Germline lookup yields CDR1 SGHRS and CDR2 YFSETQ. CDR3 nucleotide sequence: TGCGCCAGCAGCTTGGGAATCGGTAGCGGGGGCGACACCGGGGAGCTGTTTTTT. It translates to CASSLGIGSGGDTGELFF. The complete variable domain, with remaining parts taken from reference TRBV5-1 and TRBJ2-2, reads KAGVTQTPRYLIKTRGQQVTLSCSPISGHRSVSWYQQTPGQGLQFLFEYFSETQRNKGNFPGRFSGRQFSNSRSEMNVSTLELGDSALYLCASSLGIGSGGDTGELFFGEGSRLTVL.

This clone was recorded a few times. The CDR3, as DNA: TGCGCCAGCAGCCAAGTCACAATCAATCAGCCCCAGCATTTT. This sequence encodes CASSQVTINQPQHF. The chain recombines TRBV4-1 with TRBJ1-5; D not resolved. V dropped 1 base and J dropped 3 bases, with 7 bases sitting between them. The CDR3 length is 14 residues. The germline CDR1 and CDR2 sequences are MGHRA and YSYEKL.

This sequence joins TRBV11-2 and TRBJ2-7; TRBD1 might be the D (6 bases). Germline V CDR1 and CDR2: SGHAT, FQNNGV. The CDR3 is made up of 18 amino acids. V lost 5 bases, J lost 4 bases, and 27 bases lay in between. CDR3 DNA sequence: TGTGCCAGCAGCCAGGGACAAGAGGTTAACTATGGCGTTTACGAGCAGTACTTC. Its translation is CASSQGQEVNYGVYEQYF.

The rearrangement joins TRBV7-9 to TRBJ1-5, with D perhaps TRBD1 (5 bases). This CDR3 contains 12 residues. Trimming pared 5 bases from V and 7 bases from J, leaving 9 bases between. Looked up from germline, CDR1 is SEHNR and CDR2 is FQNEAQ (reference sequence). The CDR3 sequence is CASSPQGQPQHF. CDR3 DNA sequence: TGTGCCAGCAGCCCGCAGGGACAGCCCCAGCATTTT.

This clone has only a few counts. The genes are TRBV11-2 and TRBJ2-7; D is ambiguous. Trimming pared 5 bases from V and 0 bases from J, leaving 17 bases between. Germline-derived CDR1 and CDR2 are SGHAT and FQNNGV. The CDR3 sequence is 16 residues long. CDR3 DNA sequence: TGTGCCAGCAGCACTTCGGGTGCGGTGAGCTCCTACGAGCAGTACTTC. The encoded protein is CASSTSGAVSSYEQYF. The full variable domain, with the rest looked up from reference TRBV11-2 and TRBJ2-7, is EAGVAQSPRYKIIEKRQSVAFWCNPISGHATLYWYQQILGQGPKLLIQFQNNGVVDDSQLPKDRFSAERLKGVDSTLKIQPAKLEDSAVYLCASSTSGAVSSYEQYFGPGTRLTVT.

This clone has only a few counts. The sample carries other DNA sequences with the same CDR3. The chain joins TRBV5-1 to TRBJ2-7; the D gene is possibly TRBD2 (5 bases). Between the trimmed V and J ends, which lost 0 bases and 4 bases, there was a span of 8 bases. The CDR3 consists of 13 residues. Germline CDR1 and CDR2: SGHRS and YFSETQ. CDR3 loop: CASSLVAGYEQYF. CDR3 DNA: TGCGCCAGCAGCTTGGTGGCGGGTTACGAGCAGTACTTC.